These 19 T cell receptor beta chains came from one sample sequenced in a study of T cell repertoires in cytomegalovirus infection. No antigens are known for them. MiXCR was run by TCRdb on the reads, yielding one entry per CDR3 protein. The sample has about 830,000 distinct CDR3 sequences, about 33% seen once. The sample consisted of cultured CD8+ T cells from PBMCs, taken from culture after CMV antigen stimulation. All receptors come from a human donor in good health (CMV status not recorded). Some clones in this sample may be carry-over from other donors' samples.

Only a few counts were recorded for this clonotype. The V gene is TRBV7-9, the J gene TRBJ2-7; D possibly matches TRBD1 or TRBD2 (5 bases each). V lost 2 bases and J 6 bases, leaving 20 bases between the germline ends. Looked up from germline, CDR1 is SEHNR and CDR2 is FQNEAQ (reference sequence). The CDR3 loop spans 16 amino acids. The CDR3 nucleotides read TGTGCCAGCAGCTTAACTGGACGGGGACCTACTCTCGAGCAGTACTTC. As protein: CASSLTGRGPTLEQYF.

This clonotype was observed a handful of times. V usage is TRBV5-1 and J usage is TRBJ1-1; D perhaps matches TRBD1 (6 bases). Germline V gives CDR1 SGHRS, CDR2 YFSETQ. CDR3 length: 14 amino acids. V lost 0 bases and J 4 bases, leaving 10 bases between the germline ends. CDR3 in amino acids: CASSLAGALTEAFF. The CDR3 DNA is TGCGCCAGCAGCTTGGCAGGGGCCCTCACTGAAGCTTTCTTT.

The rearrangement links TRBV27 to TRBJ2-3; TRBD1 might be the D (5 bases). From germline, CDR1 is MNHEY and CDR2 SMNVEV (reference sequence). This CDR3 comprises 13 residues. The V gene lost 6 bases and the J gene lost 4 bases, with 11 bases spanning the gap. Here the CDR3 DNA reads TGTGCCAGCAGCTATGGACAACCAGATACGCAGTATTTT. Translating gives CASSYGQPDTQYF.

The chain joins TRBV7-9 to TRBJ2-7, with D perhaps being TRBD1 or TRBD2 (5 bases each). Germline V lookup: CDR1 SEHNR, CDR2 FQNEAQ (reference sequence). The CDR3 is 12 amino acids. V lost 8 bases to trimming and J lost 1 base, with 9 bases between them. The CDR3: CASGTVSYEQYV. In nucleotides, the CDR3 is TGTGCCAGCGGGACCGTATCCTACGAGCAGTACGTC.

This clonotype was observed a few times. The V and J genes are TRBV4-2 and TRBJ2-2; D ambiguous. CDR3 length equals 14 residues. Germline lookup yields CDR1 LGHNA and CDR2 YNFKEQ. V gave up 0 bases and J gave up 7 bases, with 9 bases separating them. CDR3 DNA: TGTGCCAGCAGCCAAGAGGATAAGGGCGGGGAGCTGTTTTTT. Its protein product is CASSQEDKGGELFF.

The chain links TRBV27 to TRBJ2-7; 7 bases map to TRBD2. Germline V gene data show CDR1 as MNHEY and CDR2 as SMNVEV (reference sequence). This CDR3 has 14 residues. The V segment lost 0 bases and the J segment 2 bases; nucleotides outside the gene matches: 1. CDR3 DNA sequence: TGTGCCAGCAGTTTATCGGGGGGGACCTACGAGCAGTACGTC. It codes for CASSLSGGTYEQYV.

V is TRBV4-1 and J is TRBJ1-1, with a tentative D call TRBD1 (5 bases). Looked up from germline, CDR1 is MGHRA and CDR2 is YSYEKL. This CDR3 has 14 residues. V dropped 3 bases and J dropped 6 bases, with 14 bases sitting between them. The CDR3 sequence is CASSHPGRGSEAFF. The CDR3 DNA reads TGCGCCAGCAGCCACCCGGGGCGGGGGTCTGAAGCTTTCTTT.

J is TRBJ2-3 and V is TRBV7-9; TRBD2 matches at 12 bases. V lost 5 bases and J lost 4; bases outside the gene matches: 10. Germline lookup yields CDR1 SEHNR and CDR2 FQNEAQ (reference sequence). The length of the CDR3 is 17 residues. CDR3 loop: CASSPLPTSGGPDTQYF. CDR3 in DNA: TGTGCCAGCAGCCCCCTCCCAACTAGCGGGGGGCCAGATACGCAGTATTTT.

The genes are TRBV11-2 and TRBJ2-2; D is unclear. The CDR3 length is 14 residues. From germline, CDR1 is SGHAT and CDR2 FQNNGV. V lost 6 bases and J lost 5, with 13 bases in between. CDR3 sequence (DNA): TGTGCCAGCAGGCAGCAGCCGAGAACCGGGGAGCTGTTTTTT. This encodes CASRQQPRTGELFF.

This clonotype was found many times. V and J are TRBV12-3 or TRBV12-4 and TRBJ1-2; D is unclear. This CDR3 comprises 13 residues. The V gene lost 5 bases and the J gene lost 0 bases, with 7 bases spanning the gap. The CDR3 nucleotides read TGTGCCAGCAGTCTGACAACTAACTATGGCTACACCTTC. Residues: CASSLTTNYGYTF.

The gene calls are TRBV2 and TRBJ2-5; D is unclear. This CDR3 comprises 15 residues. Trimming left V 2 bases short and J 1 base short, with 11 bases between. Germline CDR1 reads SNHLY; CDR2 reads FYNNEI. The CDR3 coding sequence is TGTGCCAGCAGTGAATCGGGCAGATTCCAAGAGACCCAGTACTTC. Its protein is CASSESGRFQETQYF.

The table lists this clonotype with a few counts. V gene TRBV27 combines with J gene TRBJ1-6, with D tentatively TRBD1 (5 bases). CDR3 size: 16 residues. Per the germline V gene, CDR1 is MNHEY and CDR2 is SMNVEV (reference sequence). V was clipped by 7 bases and J by 9 bases, with 22 bases between them. CDR3 residues: CASTTFWGERSSPLHF. The CDR3 coding sequence is TGTGCCAGCACCACTTTTTGGGGGGAGAGGAGTTCACCCCTCCACTTT.

This clonotype has just one count. The chain links TRBV6-1 to TRBJ2-7; TRBD1 agrees at 8 bases. There are 13 residues in the CDR3. V lost 5 bases, J lost 6 bases, and 6 bases stayed unmatched. CDR1 MNHNS and CDR2 SASEGT come from the germline V gene. CDR3 amino acids: CASSYGQGSEQYV. Here the CDR3 DNA reads TGTGCCAGCAGTTACGGACAGGGCAGCGAGCAGTACGTC.

This chain joins TRBV4-1 and TRBJ2-3; 13 bases agree with TRBD2. V lost 0 bases to trimming and J lost 5 bases; unmatched junction nucleotides: 2. In germline, CDR1 is MGHRA, CDR2 YSYEKL. The length of the CDR3 is 16 residues. CDR3 in amino acids: CASSQDWTSGGDTQYF. The DNA of the CDR3 is TGCGCCAGCAGCCAAGACTGGACTAGCGGGGGAGATACGCAGTATTTT.

This clonotype was counted a few times. The J gene is TRBJ2-5, the V gene TRBV6-6; 11 nucleotides line up with TRBD2. The CDR3 sequence is 14 residues long. Germline V gene sequence: CDR1 MNHNY, CDR2 SVGAGI (reference sequence). Trimming cost V 4 bases and J 6 bases; bases outside gene matches: 4. The CDR3 reads CASSSLAGVKTQYF. CDR3 DNA sequence: TGTGCCAGCAGTTCACTAGCGGGGGTAAAGACCCAGTACTTC.

This clonotype turned up a few times. The chain carries TRBV28 and TRBJ1-5, with D uncertain. The CDR3 consists of 15 residues. Germline lookup yields CDR1 MDHEN and CDR2 SYDVKM. The ends were cut back, 2 bases at V and 2 bases at J, with 10 bases in the middle. CDR3 DNA sequence: TGTGCCAGCAGTTTACAGGACCCCCGCAATCAGCCCCAGCATTTT. This encodes CASSLQDPRNQPQHF.

The chain employs TRBV5-8 and TRBJ2-7; possibly TRBD1 for D (5 bases). The V gene's germline CDR1 is SGHTS and CDR2 YDEGEE. Trimming took 4 bases from V and 0 from J, leaving 17 bases between them. The CDR3 extends over 16 amino acids. The CDR3 coding sequence is TGTGCCAGCAGCCTAAGAGGCAGGGCTCTCTCCTACGAGCAGTACGTC. Encoded protein: CASSLRGRALSYEQYV.

This clonotype has ten or more counts. The chain uses TRBV6-1 and TRBJ1-2; 10 bases are shared with TRBD1. Germline loops: CDR1 MNHNS, CDR2 SASEGT. J gave up 7 bases and V 1 base, and 6 bases lay outside the gene matches. The CDR3 sequence is 15 residues long. CDR3 sequence (DNA): TGTGCCAGCAGTGAAGGGACAGGGGGGCCTGGTGGCTACACCTTC. Amino acids: CASSEGTGGPGGYTF.

Points on this clonotype: A much larger clone is a single base away; this may be a read error. The V gene is TRBV27, the J gene TRBJ2-6; D gene uncertain. This CDR3 is built from 12 residues. Germline V gene lookup returns CDR1 MNHEY and CDR2 SMNVEV (reference sequence). Trimming removed 7 bases at V and 1 base at J, with 2 bases between. DNA of the CDR3: TGTGCCAGCAAGTCTGGGGCCAACGTCCTGACTTTC. Protein: CASKSGANVLTF.